Included here is one T cell receptor beta chain sequence, with context. Its target is unknown. These data originate in a study of T cell responses to AZD1222 COVID-19 vaccine. Sequenced by immunoSEQ multiplex PCR; TCRdb stores in-frame clones only, minus some. The sample holds 100,000 to 120,000 clones, just under 95% seen once. Losses at the gene ends were 3 bases for V and 4 bases for J; bases not matched to a gene: 7. The CDR3 spans 16 residues. The germline V gene has CDR1 LNHNV and CDR2 YYDKDF (reference sequence). Findings of the study overall: Most donors were white British and more were female, and clonal diversity was possibly underestimated. Repertoire collection took place solely once the T cell response had peaked. Distributed over spike, vaccine-associated CD4 TCRs predominated at 160-218 and 743-854.

The receptor was isolated from an adult in good health. The sample in question was peripheral blood, obtained on day 0 of AZD1222 vaccination. The chain combines TRBV15 with TRBJ1-4; 8 nucleotides line up with TRBD1. CDR3 DNA sequence: TGTGCCACCAGCAGCGAACAGGGGGTCATTAATGAAAAACTGTTTTTT. Translation: CATSSEQGVINEKLFF.